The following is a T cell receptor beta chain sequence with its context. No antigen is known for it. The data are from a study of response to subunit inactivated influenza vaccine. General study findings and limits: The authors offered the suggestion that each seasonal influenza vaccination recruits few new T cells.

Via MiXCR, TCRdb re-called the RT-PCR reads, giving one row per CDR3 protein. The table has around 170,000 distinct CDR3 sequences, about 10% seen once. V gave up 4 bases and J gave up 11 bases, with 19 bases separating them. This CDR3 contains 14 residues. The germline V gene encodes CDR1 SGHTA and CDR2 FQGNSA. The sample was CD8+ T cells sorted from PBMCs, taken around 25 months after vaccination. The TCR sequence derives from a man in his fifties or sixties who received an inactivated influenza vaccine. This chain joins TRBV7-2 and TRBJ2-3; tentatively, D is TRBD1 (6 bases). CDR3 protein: CASSSTPDSKLQYF. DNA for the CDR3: TGTGCCAGCAGCTCGACCCCGGACAGTAAATTGCAGTATTTT.